This paragraph reports one T cell receptor (beta chain). A junction end diverges from the germline sequence, so it may reflect a read error. The sorted Tregs were CD4+CD25+CD127-/low cells. Using its own MiXCR run on the 5' RACE reads, TCRdb lists one record per CDR3 protein. The sample records approximately 40,000 distinct CDR3 sequences, around 20% being singletons. The CDR3 runs to 14 residues. Germline CDR1 SGHRS, CDR2 YFSETQ. Source material: Tregs sorted from blood. The clonotype originates from a female donor with breast cancer. The V gene is TRBV5-1, the J gene TRBJ1-2, with D uncertain. The DNA of the CDR3 is TGCGCCAGCGCCCTCCCGGGGTTCAACTATGGCCACACCTTC. As protein: CASALPGFNYGHTF.